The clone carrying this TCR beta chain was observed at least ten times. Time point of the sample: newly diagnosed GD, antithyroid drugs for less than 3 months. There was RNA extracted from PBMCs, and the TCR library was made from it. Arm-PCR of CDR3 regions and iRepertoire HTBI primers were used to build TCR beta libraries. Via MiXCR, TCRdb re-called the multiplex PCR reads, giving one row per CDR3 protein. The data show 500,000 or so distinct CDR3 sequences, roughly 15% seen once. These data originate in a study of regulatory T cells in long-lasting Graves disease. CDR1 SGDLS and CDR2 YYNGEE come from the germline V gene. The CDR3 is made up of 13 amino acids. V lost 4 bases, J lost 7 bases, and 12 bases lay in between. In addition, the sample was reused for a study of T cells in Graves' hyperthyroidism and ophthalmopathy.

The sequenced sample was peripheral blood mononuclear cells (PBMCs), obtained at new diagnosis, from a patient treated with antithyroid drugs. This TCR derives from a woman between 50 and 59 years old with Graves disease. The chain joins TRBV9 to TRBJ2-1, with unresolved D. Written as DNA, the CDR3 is TGTGCCAGCAGCATGACAAGGGCGAATGAGCAGTTCTTC. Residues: CASSMTRANEQFF.